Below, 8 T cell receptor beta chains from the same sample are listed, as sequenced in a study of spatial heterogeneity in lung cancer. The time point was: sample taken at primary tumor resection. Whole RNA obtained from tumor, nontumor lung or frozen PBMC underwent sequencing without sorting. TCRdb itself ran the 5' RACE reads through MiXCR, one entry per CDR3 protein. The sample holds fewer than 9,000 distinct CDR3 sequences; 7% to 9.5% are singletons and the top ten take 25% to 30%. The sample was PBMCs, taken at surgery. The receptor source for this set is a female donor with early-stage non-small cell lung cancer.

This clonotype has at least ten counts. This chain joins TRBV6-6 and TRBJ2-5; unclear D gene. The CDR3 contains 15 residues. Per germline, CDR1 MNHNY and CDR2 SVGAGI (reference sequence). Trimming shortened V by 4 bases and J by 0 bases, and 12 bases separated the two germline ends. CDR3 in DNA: TGTGCCAGCAGTTTCCCGACCTCGGACCAAGAGACCCAGTACTTC. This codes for CASSFPTSDQETQYF.

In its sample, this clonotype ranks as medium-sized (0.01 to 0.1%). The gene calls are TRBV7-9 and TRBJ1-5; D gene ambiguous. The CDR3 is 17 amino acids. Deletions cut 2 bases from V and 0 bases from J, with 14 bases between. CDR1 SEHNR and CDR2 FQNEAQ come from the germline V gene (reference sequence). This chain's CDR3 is CASSLSGNSDSNQPQHF. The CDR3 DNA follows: TGTGCCAGCAGCTTATCCGGAAACAGTGATAGCAATCAGCCCCAGCATTTT.

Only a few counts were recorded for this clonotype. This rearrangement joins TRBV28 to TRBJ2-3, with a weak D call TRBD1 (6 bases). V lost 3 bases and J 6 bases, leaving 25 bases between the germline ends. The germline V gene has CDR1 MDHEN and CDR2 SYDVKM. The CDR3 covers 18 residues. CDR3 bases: TGTGCCAGCAGTTTGCCGGGAACCTACAGGGACCCGATGGATACGCAGTATTTT. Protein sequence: CASSLPGTYRDPMDTQYF. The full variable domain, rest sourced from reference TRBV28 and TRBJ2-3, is DVKVTQSSRYLVKRTGEKVFLECVQDMDHENMFWYRQDPGLGLRLIYFSYDVKMKEKGDIPEGYSVSREKKERFSLILESASTNQTSMYLCASSLPGTYRDPMDTQYFGPGTRLTVL.

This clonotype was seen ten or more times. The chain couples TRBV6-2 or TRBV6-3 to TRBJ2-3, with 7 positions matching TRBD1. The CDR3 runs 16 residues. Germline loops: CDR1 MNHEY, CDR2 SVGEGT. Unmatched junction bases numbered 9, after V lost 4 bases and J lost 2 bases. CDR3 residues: CASSLNRGPITDTQYF. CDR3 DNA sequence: TGTGCCAGCAGTTTGAACAGGGGACCCATCACAGATACGCAGTATTTT.

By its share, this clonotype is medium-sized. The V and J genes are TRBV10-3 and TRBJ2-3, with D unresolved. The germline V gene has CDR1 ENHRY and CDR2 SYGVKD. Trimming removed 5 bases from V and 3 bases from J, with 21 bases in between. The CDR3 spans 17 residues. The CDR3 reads CAISRTLPGLETDTQYF. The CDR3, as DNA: TGTGCCATCAGTCGTACCCTTCCGGGTCTTGAGACAGATACGCAGTATTTT.

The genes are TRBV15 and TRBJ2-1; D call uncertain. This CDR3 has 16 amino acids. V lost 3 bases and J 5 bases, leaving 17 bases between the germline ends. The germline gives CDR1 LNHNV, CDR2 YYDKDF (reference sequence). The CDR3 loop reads CATSRDPLSLDNEQFF. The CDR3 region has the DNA TGTGCCACCAGCAGGGACCCCCTTAGTTTGGACAATGAGCAGTTCTTC.

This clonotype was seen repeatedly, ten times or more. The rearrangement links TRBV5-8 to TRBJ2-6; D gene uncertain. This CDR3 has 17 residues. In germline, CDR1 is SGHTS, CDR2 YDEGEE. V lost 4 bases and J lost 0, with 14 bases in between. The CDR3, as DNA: TGTGCCAGCAGCCCGTGGACCGCGTCCTCTGGGGCCAACGTCCTGACTTTC. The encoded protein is CASSPWTASSGANVLTF.

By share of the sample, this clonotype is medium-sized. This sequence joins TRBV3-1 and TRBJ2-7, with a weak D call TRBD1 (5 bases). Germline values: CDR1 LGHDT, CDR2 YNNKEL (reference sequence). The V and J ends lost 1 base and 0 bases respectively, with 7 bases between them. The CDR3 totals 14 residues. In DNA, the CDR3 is TGTGCCAGCAGCCAAGCAGGGATCTCCTACGAGCAGTACTTC. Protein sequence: CASSQAGISYEQYF.